A single sample gave rise to the 17 T cell receptor beta chains below, sequenced in a study of blood T cell repertoires in COVID-19. The table came from immunoSEQ multiplex PCR; TCRdb's copy has only in-frame clones and leaves some out. The repertoire includes a few hundred thousand clones, 89% of them detected once, and about 1.7% sits in the top ten. The specimen sequenced was PBMCs or T cells enriched from blood (not recorded which). These receptors were obtained from a woman in her thirties who had recovered from COVID-19.

Turning to this clone: In the same sample, other DNA sequences code for this CDR3. The chain couples TRBV19 to TRBJ1-5; 10 bases are shared with TRBD1. Looked up from germline, CDR1 is LNHDA and CDR2 is SQIVND (reference sequence). Trimming removed 3 bases from V and 7 bases from J; junction bases left unmatched: 6. The CDR3 totals 15 residues. CDR3 in DNA: TGTGCCAGTAGTATTGGGACAGGGGAAGCACAGCCCCAGCATTTT. Amino acids: CASSIGTGEAQPQHF.

The J gene is TRBJ2-5, the V gene TRBV14; the D gene is possibly TRBD2 (6 bases). CDR1 SGHDN and CDR2 FVKESK come from the germline V gene. This CDR3 has 15 residues. Trimming took off 4 bases at V and 3 bases at J, with 15 bases between the two ends. The DNA of the CDR3 is TGTGCCAGCAGCCCTGGGACTTTACTTAAAGAGACCCAGTACTTC. Its protein product is CASSPGTLLKETQYF.

This chain uses TRBV5-6 with TRBJ1-2; D gene ambiguous. CDR1 and CDR2 from the germline V gene are SGHDT and YYEEEE. The V end lost 1 base, the J end lost 4 bases, and 11 bases lay between the germline ends. This CDR3 comprises 14 residues. The CDR3 DNA reads as TGTGCCAGCAGCTTGTTGGAGACCCTCTATGGCTACACCTTC. Encoded protein: CASSLLETLYGYTF.

The chain is built from TRBV4-3 and TRBJ2-3, with TRBD2 matching over 8 bases. CDR1 is LGHNA and CDR2 is YSLEER in the germline V gene. The junction had 16 bases not matched to a gene; V was cut back by 1 base and J by 4 bases. CDR3 size: 19 residues. CDR3 sequence: CASSQGVPYSAGGADTQYF. CDR3 in DNA: TGCGCCAGCAGCCAAGGGGTCCCCTACTCCGCGGGGGGTGCAGATACGCAGTATTTT.

The chain employs TRBV27 and TRBJ2-3; the match to TRBD2 covers 9 bases. The germline V gene encodes CDR1 MNHEY and CDR2 SMNVEV (reference sequence). The CDR3 is made up of 16 amino acids. The V segment lost 6 bases and the J segment 15 bases; nucleotides outside the gene matches: 22. CDR3 sequence (DNA): TGTGCCAGCAGCCCGAGTGCGGCTGCGGGGGGGCCACGTGTTTATTTT. This encodes CASSPSAAAGGPRVYF.

The rearrangement links TRBV12-3 or TRBV12-4 to TRBJ2-3; D is unresolved. V was clipped by 3 bases and J by 5 bases, with 9 bases between them. CDR3 length: 13 amino acids. The CDR3: CASSFAVIDTQYF. The DNA for the CDR3 is TGTGCCAGCAGTTTCGCGGTGATAGATACGCAGTATTTT.

This chain uses TRBV30 with TRBJ1-1; D unclear. The V end was cut by 0 bases, the J end by 0 bases, with 8 bases between. This CDR3 has 14 amino acids. Per germline, CDR1 GTSNPN and CDR2 SVGIG (reference sequence). The CDR3 DNA sequence: TGTGCCTGGAGTGTTCAGATAATGAACACTGAAGCTTTCTTT. Translation: CAWSVQIMNTEAFF.

The chain recombines TRBV12-3 or TRBV12-4 with TRBJ1-3; no reliable D call. V lost 4 bases to trimming and J lost 8 bases, with 6 bases between them. The CDR3 contains 11 residues. The CDR3 sequence is CASSSQYTIYF. CDR3 bases: TGTGCCAGCAGTTCCCAGTACACCATATATTTT.

The CDR3 DNA reads as TGTGCCAGTAGTTACCAGACTAGCGGGATTGAAGGGACCTACGAGCAGTACTTC. Translated, it gives CASSYQTSGIEGTYEQYF. The genes are TRBV19 and TRBJ2-7, with 11 bases matching TRBD2. V was pared by 5 bases and J by 2 bases, with 14 bases of the junction left unmatched. The CDR3 contains 18 residues. Germline V lookup: CDR1 LNHDA, CDR2 SQIVND (reference sequence).

The CDR3 here is CSASMAGTGFGYTF. The CDR3 nucleotides read TGCAGTGCTAGTATGGCCGGGACAGGGTTCGGCTACACCTTC. The chain recombines TRBV20-1 with TRBJ1-2; TRBD1 matches 9 bases. V shed 3 bases and J 8 bases; nucleotides not matched to a gene: 10. Per germline, CDR1 DFQATT and CDR2 SNEGSKA (reference sequence). This CDR3 is 14 amino acids long.

The V call is TRBV24-1, the J call TRBJ2-1; TRBD2 agrees at 7 bases. CDR3 length: 18 residues. Trimming at V came to 2 bases and at J to 0 bases, leaving 9 bases not matched to a gene. The germline V gene encodes CDR1 KGHDR and CDR2 SFDVKD. The CDR3 nucleotides read TGTGCCACCAGTGATTCGCCGGGGGGTAGTAGCTCCTACAATGAGCAGTTCTTC. This codes for CATSDSPGGSSSYNEQFF.

This sequence joins TRBV28 and TRBJ2-7; maybe TRBD2 (5 bases). V was trimmed by 6 bases and J by 5 bases, leaving 17 bases between them. This CDR3 has 14 amino acids. Germline CDR1 is MDHEN and CDR2 is SYDVKM. The CDR3: CASSLGPPSHEQYF. The CDR3 nucleotides read TGTGCCAGCAGCCTCGGACCCCCTAGCCACGAGCAGTACTTC. Combining the CDR3 with reference TRBV28 and TRBJ2-7 gives the whole variable domain DVKVTQSSRYLVKRTGEKVFLECVQDMDHENMFWYRQDPGLGLRLIYFSYDVKMKEKGDIPEGYSVSREKKERFSLILESASTNQTSMYLCASSLGPPSHEQYFGPGTRLTVT.

This sequence joins TRBV5-6 and TRBJ1-3, with D perhaps matching TRBD1 (6 bases). Trimming stripped 3 bases from V and 5 bases from J, with 9 bases between. This CDR3 comprises 13 residues. CDR1 SGHDT and CDR2 YYEEEE come from the germline V gene. CDR3 DNA: TGTGCCAGCAGCTCAGGACAGAGAAACACCATATATTTT. Amino acids: CASSSGQRNTIYF.

V usage is TRBV11-2 and J usage is TRBJ1-6; D is ambiguous. Per the germline V gene, CDR1 is SGHAT and CDR2 is FQNNGV. This CDR3 is 15 amino acids long. Trimming cost V 2 bases and J 5 bases, with 10 bases left between them. This CDR3 is CASSLRQSHNSPLHF. In nucleotides, the CDR3 is TGTGCCAGCAGCTTACGTCAGTCACATAATTCACCCCTCCACTTT.

This rearrangement joins TRBV5-4 to TRBJ1-2; 7 bases map to TRBD1. With V trimmed by 3 bases and J by 4 bases, 9 bases remained unmatched. The CDR3 contains 15 residues. In germline, CDR1 is SGHNT, CDR2 YYREEE (reference sequence). The CDR3 loop reads CASSSAGTASYGYTF. Written as DNA, the CDR3 is TGTGCCAGCAGCTCCGCCGGGACAGCGAGCTATGGCTACACCTTC.

The chain carries TRBV18 and TRBJ1-1, with TRBD1 identical over 9 bases. Germline V CDR1 and CDR2: KGHSH, LQKENI. With V trimmed by 4 bases and J by 0 bases, 9 bases remained unmatched. The CDR3 is made up of 17 amino acids. Here the CDR3 DNA reads TGTGCCAGCTCACTACAGGGGGCAATGGGATTGAACACTGAAGCTTTCTTT. Encoded protein: CASSLQGAMGLNTEAFF.

This rearrangement joins TRBV19 to TRBJ1-6; D is undetermined. CDR1 and CDR2 from the germline V gene are LNHDA and SQIVND (reference sequence). The CDR3 is 16 amino acids. V was clipped by 2 bases and J by 7 bases, with 15 bases between them. The CDR3 nucleotides are TGTGCCAGTAGTATAACCGCAGAGGCATCAAATTCACCCCTCCACTTT. Encoded protein: CASSITAEASNSPLHF.